These 10 T cell receptor beta chains originate from one sample sequenced in a study of blood T cell repertoires in COVID-19. The table came from immunoSEQ multiplex PCR; TCRdb's copy has only in-frame clones and leaves some out. The table includes over 80,000 clones, more than 70% detected once. What was sequenced was peripheral blood. Every receptor here comes from a human donor in a cohort sampled during active COVID-19.

This chain uses TRBV6-6 with TRBJ2-7; 9 positions match TRBD2. J lost 6 bases, V lost 0 bases, and 9 bases had no gene match. The CDR3 sequence is 16 residues long. Germline values: CDR1 MNHNY, CDR2 SVGAGI (reference sequence). CDR3 bases: TGTGCCAGCAGTTACTCGCTAGCGGGAAGTATTCCCGAGCAGTACTTC. Protein product: CASSYSLAGSIPEQYF.

This chain connects TRBV5-1 to TRBJ2-2; D ambiguous. The V gene lost 0 bases and the J gene lost 0 bases, with 6 bases spanning the gap. This CDR3 has 15 residues. The germline V gene has CDR1 SGHRS and CDR2 YFSETQ. The CDR3: CASSLDTSNTGELFF. CDR3 in DNA: TGCGCCAGCAGCTTGGACACCTCGAACACCGGGGAGCTGTTTTTT.

The rearrangement uses TRBV11-2 and TRBJ2-7, with 11 bases lining up with TRBD1. CDR3 length: 15 amino acids. J lost 6 bases, V lost 6 bases, and 10 bases had no gene match. The germline gives CDR1 SGHAT, CDR2 FQNNGV. Here the CDR3 reads CASRLWGQGVLEQYF. For the CDR3, the DNA is TGTGCCAGCAGGCTGTGGGGACAGGGGGTTCTCGAGCAGTACTTC. Together with reference TRBV11-2 and TRBJ2-7, the CDR3 gives the full variable domain: EAGVAQSPRYKIIEKRQSVAFWCNPISGHATLYWYQQILGQGPKLLIQFQNNGVVDDSQLPKDRFSAERLKGVDSTLKIQPAKLEDSAVYLCASRLWGQGVLEQYFGPGTRLTVT.

This clone was detected a few times. This rearrangement joins TRBV6-5 to TRBJ2-1; TRBD2 matches at 13 bases. The germline CDR1 and CDR2 sequences are MNHEY and SVGAGI. The CDR3 consists of 14 residues. V shed 7 bases, J shed 6 bases, and the junction held 3 bases outside the gene matches. CDR3 sequence reads: CASKGTSGTNEQFF. The CDR3 region has the DNA TGTGCCAGCAAAGGGACTAGCGGGACCAATGAGCAGTTCTTC.

The CDR3 DNA reads TGTGCCATCAGCGGCGCGGGGAACACTGAAGCTTTCTTT. This encodes CAISGAGNTEAFF. This sequence joins TRBV10-3 and TRBJ1-1; D is ambiguous. CDR1 is ENHRY and CDR2 is SYGVKD in the germline V gene. The CDR3 length is 13 residues. V was trimmed by 6 bases and J by 1 base, leaving 9 bases between them.

V gene TRBV7-2 combines with J gene TRBJ2-2; D gene uncertain. Germline V lookup: CDR1 SGHTA, CDR2 FQGNSA. The CDR3 totals 13 residues. With 4 bases removed from V and 7 bases from J, the gap between germline ends came to 10 bases. CDR3 DNA sequence: TGTGCCAGCAGCTCCCAGCGTGGCGGGGAGCTGTTTTTT. This encodes CASSSQRGGELFF.

CDR3 nucleotides: TGTGCCAGCAGCTTCCTAGCGGGAGTCAATGAGCAGTTCTTC. This gives the protein CASSFLAGVNEQFF. V usage is TRBV7-9 and J usage is TRBJ2-1; 10 positions agree with TRBD2. The CDR3 runs to 14 residues. Germline V gene sequence: CDR1 SEHNR, CDR2 FQNEAQ (reference sequence). V shed 3 bases and J 6 bases; nucleotides not matched to a gene: 2. Based on the CDR3 plus reference TRBV7-9 and TRBJ2-1, the full variable domain is DTGVSQNPRHKITKRGQNVTFRCDPISEHNRLYWYRQTLGQGPEFLTYFQNEAQLEKSRLLSDRFSAERPKGSFSTLEIQRTEQGDSAMYLCASSFLAGVNEQFFGPGTRLTVL.

This clone is a singleton in its sample. The rearrangement links TRBV4-3 to TRBJ2-1, with D maybe TRBD2 (5 bases). CDR1 and CDR2 (germline): LGHNA, YSLEER. V shed 1 base and J shed 5 bases, with 18 bases lying between them. The CDR3 is made up of 17 amino acids. DNA of the CDR3: TGCGCCAGCAGCCAAGTGAGAGGTCTAGCTTCCCACAATGAGCAGTTCTTC. It codes for CASSQVRGLASHNEQFF.

This clone occurred many times. The chain couples TRBV6-6 to TRBJ2-1; 8 bases align to TRBD1. Germline loops: CDR1 MNHNY, CDR2 SVGAGI (reference sequence). The CDR3 totals 16 residues. V lost 5 bases to trimming and J lost 3 bases; unmatched junction nucleotides: 9. CDR3: CASSRYRGINYNEQFF. CDR3 DNA sequence: TGTGCCAGCAGTCGATACAGGGGGATAAACTACAATGAGCAGTTCTTC.

The chain is built from TRBV28 and TRBJ2-7, with 8 bases matching TRBD2. Unmatched junction bases numbered 9, after V lost 8 bases and J lost 0 bases. The CDR3 spans 15 residues. Looked up from germline, CDR1 is MDHEN and CDR2 is SYDVKM. The CDR3 protein is CASAPAREVSYEQYF. The CDR3 DNA reads as TGTGCCAGCGCCCCGGCGCGGGAGGTCTCCTACGAGCAGTACTTC.